This T cell receptor (beta chain) emerged from a study of T cell repertoires in cytomegalovirus infection (dated by TCRdb to between 2017 and 2020). Regarding the research as a whole: Alongside well-studied HLA-B-restricted epitopes, the peptide stimulations were aimed at recently identified HLA-C-restricted CMV epitopes, whose presentation resists viral immunomodulation. Donor HLA type was relevant to the analysis, as public TCR beta signatures indicated carriage of CMV infection together with the matching HLA type. The research as a whole found: In both this cohort and an independent roughly 350-donor cohort, the cumulative frequency of public TCR beta family members distinguished carriers of CMV infection plus the relevant HLA type. The ex vivo response was dominated by HLA-C-restricted CMV-specific TCR beta clonotypes, and the single most frequent clonotype in two of eight donors was supplied by these HLA-C-restricted clonotypes.

This specimen's treatment or condition label, interpreted: in vitro stimulation with specific CMV peptide epitopes to enrich CMV-specific T cells. Worth noting for this clonotype: The antigen this receptor binds is unknown. Base quality data are lacking; no much larger clone is found one base away.

For sequencing, an Illumina HiSeq 1500 was employed. Through fastp at Q25 and MiXCR, TCRdb rebuilt clones from the public reads, retaining in-frame beta chains. CDR3 protein sequences are deduplicated, and each keeps its most common genes and DNA. The sample includes roughly 920,000 distinct CDR3 sequences, with 25% to 40% observed a single time. In total, the top ten clones hold around 15% of the sample. The source was cultured CD8+ T cells from PBMCs, collected from culture after CMV antigen stimulation. This receptor was obtained from a human donor in good health (CMV status not recorded). Some clones in this sample may be carry-over from other donors' samples.

Here is the DNA: TGTGCCAGCAGTGAAGCGAGGGACTTTACCTACAATGAGCAGTTCTTC. It codes for CASSEARDFTYNEQFF. The chain uses TRBV2 and TRBJ2-1; the D region possibly corresponds to TRBD2 (6 bases align). The CDR3 holds 16 amino acids from the cysteine to the phenylalanine. The entry retains the CDR3 DNA only, 48 bases that are in frame from base 1. V is pared back by 0 bases and J by 2 bases, with 11 bases lying between the germline termini. CDR1 and CDR2 are drawn from the germline V gene: SNHLY, FYNNEI.